These T cell receptor beta chains were read from a single sample in a study of T cell responses to AZD1222 COVID-19 vaccine. The repertoire was sequenced with immunoSEQ multiplex PCR; TCRdb's copy has only in-frame clones and lacks some. The sample has 200,000 or so clones, about 94% seen once; the top ten hold roughly 1%. Material: peripheral blood, obtained 28 days after the second AZD1222 dose. The receptors were sampled from an adult who received the AZD1222 COVID-19 vaccine. The CDR3 runs from the conserved cysteine through the conserved F or W. The order of the fields is CDR3 DNA, CDR3 protein, J gene, D gene, clone size, V gene. D genes are given only for firm matches. For some rows the clone size is stated as once, few or many, or as a class when expanded; others skip it.

CDR3nt: TGTGCCAGTAGTATAGGGGGGCTTCTGAACACCGGGGAGCTGTTTTTT; CDR3aa: CASSIGGLLNTGELFF; j_gene: TRBJ2-2; d_gene: .; abundance: .; v_gene: TRBV19
CDR3nt: TGTGCCAGTAGTATGAGGGGAAAAGGGGGATACCAAGAGACCCAGTACTTC; CDR3aa: CASSMRGKGGYQETQYF; j_gene: TRBJ2-5; d_gene: .; abundance: .; v_gene: TRBV19
CDR3nt: TGTGCCAGTACAGGGGTGGGGTACACTGAAGCTTTCTTT; CDR3aa: CASTGVGYTEAFF; j_gene: TRBJ1-1; d_gene: TRBD1; abundance: .; v_gene: TRBV6-5
CDR3nt: TGTGCCAGCAGCCAAGGGGGGCGGAGCTCTGGGGCCAACGTCCTGACTTTC; CDR3aa: CASSQGGRSSGANVLTF; j_gene: TRBJ2-6; d_gene: .; abundance: once; v_gene: TRBV3-1/TRBV3-2
CDR3nt: TGTGCCAGCACCGGCGGGCAGGGAGATACGCAGTATTTT; CDR3aa: CASTGGQGDTQYF; j_gene: TRBJ2-3; d_gene: .; abundance: .; v_gene: TRBV6-5
CDR3nt: TGTGCCAGCAGTTTGCCAGGGGGAGATACGCAGTATTTT; CDR3aa: CASSLPGGDTQYF; j_gene: TRBJ2-3; d_gene: TRBD1; abundance: .; v_gene: TRBV12-3/TRBV12-4
CDR3nt: TGTGCCAGCAGCCGGGACAAGGGGATCTTCGAGCTGTTTTTT; CDR3aa: CASSRDKGIFELFF; j_gene: TRBJ1-4; d_gene: .; abundance: .; v_gene: TRBV6-5
CDR3nt: TGCAGCGTTGACTCGACAGGGTTCTATGAGCAGTTCTTC; CDR3aa: CSVDSTGFYEQFF; j_gene: TRBJ2-1; d_gene: TRBD1; abundance: .; v_gene: TRBV29-1
CDR3nt: TGTGCCAGCAGCCGACAGGGGGGAGATTCACCCCTCCACTTT; CDR3aa: CASSRQGGDSPLHF; j_gene: TRBJ1-6; d_gene: TRBD1; abundance: once; v_gene: TRBV3-1/TRBV3-2
CDR3nt: TGCGCCAGCAGCTTGGAGGGGCGGGCTGGCTACACCTTC; CDR3aa: CASSLEGRAGYTF; j_gene: TRBJ1-2; d_gene: .; abundance: .; v_gene: TRBV5-1
CDR3nt: TGTGCCAGCCGCAGATCCAGGGGGGAATTAGTCTACACCTTC; CDR3aa: CASRRSRGELVYTF; j_gene: TRBJ1-2; d_gene: TRBD1; abundance: once; v_gene: TRBV5-8
CDR3nt: TGTGCCAGCAGCCCCCAACCGAGGTTGAGTGACTATGGCTACACCTTC; CDR3aa: CASSPQPRLSDYGYTF; j_gene: TRBJ1-2; d_gene: .; abundance: .; v_gene: TRBV3-1/TRBV3-2
CDR3nt: TGTGCCAGCAGCTCCCAACTCACGTCCACAGATACGCAGTATTTT; CDR3aa: CASSSQLTSTDTQYF; j_gene: TRBJ2-3; d_gene: .; abundance: .; v_gene: TRBV5-4
CDR3nt: TGTGCCAGCAGTGGGGGGACAGGGAGTTCACCCCTCCACTTT; CDR3aa: CASSGGTGSSPLHF; j_gene: TRBJ1-6; d_gene: TRBD1; abundance: few; v_gene: TRBV2
CDR3nt: TGTGCCATCAGTGAGAGTAGCAAACCCAATGAGCAGTTCTTC; CDR3aa: CAISESSKPNEQFF; j_gene: TRBJ2-1; d_gene: .; abundance: .; v_gene: TRBV10-3
CDR3nt: TGTGCCAGCATCTCTCTGGACAGGGCCAATCAGCCCCAGCATTTT; CDR3aa: CASISLDRANQPQHF; j_gene: TRBJ1-5; d_gene: TRBD1; abundance: .; v_gene: TRBV28
CDR3nt: TGCGCCAGCAGCGCAGGGCCAGAACACACTGAAGCTTTCTTT; CDR3aa: CASSAGPEHTEAFF; j_gene: TRBJ1-1; d_gene: .; abundance: .; v_gene: TRBV5-1
CDR3nt: TGTGCCAGCAGCCAGATGTTAGGGGACTCCACCGTCGAGCAGTACTTC; CDR3aa: CASSQMLGDSTVEQYF; j_gene: TRBJ2-7; d_gene: .; abundance: .; v_gene: TRBV7-6
CDR3nt: TGTGCCAGCAGCCGGGATGGAAGAAAAGCTTTCTTT; CDR3aa: CASSRDGRKAFF; j_gene: TRBJ1-1; d_gene: .; abundance: .; v_gene: TRBV9
CDR3nt: TGTGCCAGCAGTTCCAGGACAGGGAAGAACACTGAAGCTTTCTTT; CDR3aa: CASSSRTGKNTEAFF; j_gene: TRBJ1-1; d_gene: TRBD1; abundance: .; v_gene: TRBV5-4
CDR3nt: TGTGCCAGCAGCCCACCCGGGAGCTATAATTCACCCCTCCACTTT; CDR3aa: CASSPPGSYNSPLHF; j_gene: TRBJ1-6; d_gene: .; abundance: .; v_gene: TRBV3-1/TRBV3-2
CDR3nt: TGTGCCATCAGTGATAGAGTTAACACTGAAGCTTTCTTT; CDR3aa: CAISDRVNTEAFF; j_gene: TRBJ1-1; d_gene: .; abundance: .; v_gene: TRBV10-3
CDR3nt: TGTGCCAGCAGTTACTCGAAGCCAGGCGCCTACGAGCAGTACTTC; CDR3aa: CASSYSKPGAYEQYF; j_gene: TRBJ2-7; d_gene: .; abundance: once; v_gene: TRBV6-5
CDR3nt: TGTGCCAGCAGTTCTCATGGGGGGACAGGGCTTAAGAATGGCTACACCTTC; CDR3aa: CASSSHGGTGLKNGYTF; j_gene: TRBJ1-2; d_gene: TRBD1; abundance: .; v_gene: TRBV27
CDR3nt: TGTGCCAGCAGCTTAATACAGGGGCGGGGCTACACCTTC; CDR3aa: CASSLIQGRGYTF; j_gene: TRBJ1-2; d_gene: TRBD1; abundance: .; v_gene: TRBV13
CDR3nt: TGTGCCAGCTCACCTACAGGGGGCGAAAGCTATGGCTACACCTTC; CDR3aa: CASSPTGGESYGYTF; j_gene: TRBJ1-2; d_gene: TRBD1; abundance: once; v_gene: TRBV18
CDR3nt: TGTGCCAGCTCACCATCTTCAGGACATTCGATTTATGGCTACACCTTC; CDR3aa: CASSPSSGHSIYGYTF; j_gene: TRBJ1-2; d_gene: .; abundance: .; v_gene: TRBV18
CDR3nt: TGTGCCAGCACTTCCAGCCTGTTGGCTAATGAAAAACTGTTTTTT; CDR3aa: CASTSSLLANEKLFF; j_gene: TRBJ1-4; d_gene: .; abundance: .; v_gene: TRBV2
CDR3nt: TGTGCCAGCAGCGCTCGACTAGCAAACACCGGGGAGCTGTTTTTT; CDR3aa: CASSARLANTGELFF; j_gene: TRBJ2-2; d_gene: TRBD2; abundance: once; v_gene: TRBV7-9
CDR3nt: TGTGCCACCAGCAGAGATGTGGGGGCCCTCACCGGGGAGCTGTTTTTT; CDR3aa: CATSRDVGALTGELFF; j_gene: TRBJ2-2; d_gene: .; abundance: .; v_gene: TRBV15
CDR3nt: TGCGCCAGCAGCCATACCATTAGTTGGTCGGATGGCTACACCTTC; CDR3aa: CASSHTISWSDGYTF; j_gene: TRBJ1-2; d_gene: .; abundance: once; v_gene: TRBV4-3
CDR3nt: TGTGCCAGCAGTTCTTCCGCTTCTAACTATGGCTACACCTTC; CDR3aa: CASSSSASNYGYTF; j_gene: TRBJ1-2; d_gene: .; abundance: .; v_gene: TRBV6-1
CDR3nt: TGTGCCAGCATGACTGGTGGCTTC; CDR3aa: CASMTGGF; j_gene: TRBJ2-7; d_gene: .; abundance: .; v_gene: TRBV19
CDR3nt: TGCGCCAGCAGCTACAGTTCCTCCGGGACAGGAGACGAGCAGTACTTC; CDR3aa: CASSYSSSGTGDEQYF; j_gene: TRBJ2-7; d_gene: TRBD1; abundance: .; v_gene: TRBV5-1
CDR3nt: TGTGCCAGCAGCAGGCAGGGGGAAGCTTTCTTT; CDR3aa: CASSRQGEAFF; j_gene: TRBJ1-1; d_gene: .; abundance: .; v_gene: TRBV7-9
CDR3nt: TGTGCCAGCAGTTACTCAGAGGAAGGGAACATTCAGTACTTC; CDR3aa: CASSYSEEGNIQYF; j_gene: TRBJ2-4; d_gene: .; abundance: once; v_gene: TRBV6-5
CDR3nt: TGTGCCAGCAGCCAAGAGTCCCCCTATGGCTACACCTTC; CDR3aa: CASSQESPYGYTF; j_gene: TRBJ1-2; d_gene: .; abundance: once; v_gene: TRBV3-1/TRBV3-2
CDR3nt: TGCAGCGTTGAGTCGCGGGGGGCCTCCTACAATGAGCAGTTCTTC; CDR3aa: CSVESRGASYNEQFF; j_gene: TRBJ2-1; d_gene: TRBD2; abundance: .; v_gene: TRBV29-1
CDR3nt: TGTGCCAGCAGCCAAGTCAGGGATAATTCACCCCTCCACTTT; CDR3aa: CASSQVRDNSPLHF; j_gene: TRBJ1-6; d_gene: .; abundance: few; v_gene: TRBV3-1/TRBV3-2
CDR3nt: TGTGCCAGCAGCGTAGGAACATCCCCCGCTTACAATGAGCAGTTCTTC; CDR3aa: CASSVGTSPAYNEQFF; j_gene: TRBJ2-1; d_gene: .; abundance: .; v_gene: TRBV9
CDR3nt: TGTGCCAGCAGTGACTGGAGGAGAGTTTCACCCCTCCACTTT; CDR3aa: CASSDWRRVSPLHF; j_gene: TRBJ1-6; d_gene: .; abundance: .; v_gene: TRBV25-1